This T cell receptor beta chain derives from a study of blood T cell repertoires in COVID-19. Study-level background: Specimens from acute and convalescent COVID-19 originated in the United States, Italy and Spain. In each case, the material was cDNA or gDNA derived from T cells, B-cell-depleted T cells, or PBMCs.

Germline CDR1 ENHRY, CDR2 SYGVKD. Trimming took off 9 bases at V and 4 bases at J, with 13 bases between the two ends. This CDR3 region has 12 residues. In the original processing: Amplification from reference gene primers served as the basis for estimated nucleated cell counts. Using immunoSEQ multiplex PCR, the repertoire was profiled, and TCRdb retains in-frame clones only, with some absent. V and J calls and clone size are given by that table; D and trimming were obtained from the DNA. The sample includes more than 200,000 clones, approximately 82% of them seen just once. Material: peripheral blood. This clonotype was sampled from a middle-aged woman who had recovered from COVID-19. The J gene is TRBJ2-7, the V gene TRBV10-3; D is possibly TRBD1 (6 bases). The CDR3 protein is CAIQGSGYEQYF. Here the CDR3 DNA reads TGTGCCATACAGGGCTCGGGTTACGAGCAGTACTTC.